This T cell receptor beta chain was retrieved from a study of OX40 agonist ivuxolimab in advanced cancers. Overall study: Dose-escalation subjects each had hepatocellular carcinoma, melanoma, renal cell or head and neck cancer. Of mixed ages from about 20 to 85 and averaging 60 years, the group was 65% to 85% male.

The germline V gene encodes CDR1 SGHTA and CDR2 FQGNSA. The CDR3 extends over 14 amino acids. The germline V and J ends were trimmed by 5 bases and 5 bases, with 15 bases remaining between them. Only in-frame clones appear in the TCRdb table, and some are missing; sequencing was by immunoSEQ multiplex PCR. The sample carries 50,000 to 60,000 clones, 90% to 95% recorded once. The clonotype was recovered from an adult with an advanced solid tumor such as melanoma, head and neck, liver or kidney cancer. The genes are TRBV7-2 and TRBJ1-1; D gene unclear. The sequencing used CD4+ or CD8+ T cells sorted from blood, collected in a trial of the OX40 agonist ivuxolimab. The CDR3 is CASSHWRPETEAFF. CDR3 sequence (DNA): TGTGCCAGCAGCCATTGGCGTCCGGAGACTGAAGCTTTCTTT.